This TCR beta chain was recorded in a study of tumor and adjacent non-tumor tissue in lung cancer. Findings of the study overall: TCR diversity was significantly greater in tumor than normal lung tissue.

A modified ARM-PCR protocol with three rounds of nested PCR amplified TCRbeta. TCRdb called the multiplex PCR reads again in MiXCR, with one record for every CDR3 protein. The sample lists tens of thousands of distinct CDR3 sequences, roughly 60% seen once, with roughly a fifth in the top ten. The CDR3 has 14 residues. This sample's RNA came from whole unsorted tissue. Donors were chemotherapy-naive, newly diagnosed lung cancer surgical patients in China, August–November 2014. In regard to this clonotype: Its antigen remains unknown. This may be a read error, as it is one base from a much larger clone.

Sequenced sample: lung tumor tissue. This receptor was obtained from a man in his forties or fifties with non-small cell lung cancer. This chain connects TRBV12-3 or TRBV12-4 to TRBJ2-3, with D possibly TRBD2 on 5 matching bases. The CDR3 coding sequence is TGTGCCAGCACCTTAGAGCCTAGCATAGATACGCAGTATTTT. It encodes CASTLEPSIDTQYF.